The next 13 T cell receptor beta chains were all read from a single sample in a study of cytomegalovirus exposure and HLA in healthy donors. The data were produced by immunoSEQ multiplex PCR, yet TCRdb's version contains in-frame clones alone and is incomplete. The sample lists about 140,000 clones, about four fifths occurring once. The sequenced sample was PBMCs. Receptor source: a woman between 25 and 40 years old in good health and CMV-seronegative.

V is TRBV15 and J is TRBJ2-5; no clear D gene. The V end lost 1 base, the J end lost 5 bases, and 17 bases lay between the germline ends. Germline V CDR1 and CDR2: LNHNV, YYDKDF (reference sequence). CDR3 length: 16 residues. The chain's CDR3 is CATSRVRPDDGETQYF. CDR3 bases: TGTGCCACCAGCAGAGTTCGGCCAGACGACGGGGAGACCCAGTACTTC.

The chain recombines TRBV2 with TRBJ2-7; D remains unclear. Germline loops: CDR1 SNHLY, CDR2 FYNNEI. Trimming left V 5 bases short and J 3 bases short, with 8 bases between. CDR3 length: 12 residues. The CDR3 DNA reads TGTGCCAGCAGTTTAGATGGCTACGAGCAGTACTTC. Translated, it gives CASSLDGYEQYF.

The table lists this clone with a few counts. The CDR3 region is CASSWTGGNTEAFF. The CDR3 coding sequence is TGTGCCAGCAGCTGGACAGGGGGGAACACTGAAGCTTTCTTT. This chain uses TRBV7-3 with TRBJ1-1, with 10 bases aligning to TRBD1. This CDR3 spans 14 amino acids. CDR1 SGHTA and CDR2 FQGTGA come from the germline V gene. The J segment lost 1 base and the V segment lost 4 bases, leaving 0 bases of the junction unmatched.

DNA of the CDR3: TGTGCCAGCAGCACCGACAGGGCCAATGAGCAGTTCTTC. This translates into CASSTDRANEQFF. The rearrangement links TRBV7-8 to TRBJ2-1; 7 positions agree with TRBD1. The CDR3 length is 13 residues. Germline V gene lookup returns CDR1 SGHVS and CDR2 FQNEAQ. The trim removed 5 bases at V and 6 bases at J, leaving 4 bases unmatched.

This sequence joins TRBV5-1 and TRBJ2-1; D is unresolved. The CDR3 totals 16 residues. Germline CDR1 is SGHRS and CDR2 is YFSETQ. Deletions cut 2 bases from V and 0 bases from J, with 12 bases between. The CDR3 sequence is CASSFTRSNSYNEQFF. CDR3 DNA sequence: TGCGCCAGCAGCTTCACGCGGAGTAACTCCTACAATGAGCAGTTCTTC.

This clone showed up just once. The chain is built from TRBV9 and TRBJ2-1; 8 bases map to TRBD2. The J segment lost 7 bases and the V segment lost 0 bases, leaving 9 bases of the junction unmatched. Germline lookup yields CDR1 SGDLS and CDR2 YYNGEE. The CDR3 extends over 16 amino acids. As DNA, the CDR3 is TGTGCCAGCAGCGTAGAAGGGCGGGGGGACATAAATGAGCAGTTCTTC. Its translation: CASSVEGRGDINEQFF.

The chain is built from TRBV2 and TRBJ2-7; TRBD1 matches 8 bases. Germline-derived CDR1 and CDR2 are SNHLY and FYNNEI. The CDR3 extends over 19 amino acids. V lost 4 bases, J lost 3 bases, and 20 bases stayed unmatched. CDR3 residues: CASSGGTGLSGIGFYEQYF. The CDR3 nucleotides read TGTGCCAGCAGTGGAGGGACAGGCCTATCGGGTATCGGCTTCTACGAGCAGTACTTC. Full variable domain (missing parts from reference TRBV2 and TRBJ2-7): EPEVTQTPSHQVTQMGQEVILRCVPISNHLYFYWYRQILGQKVEFLVSFYNNEISEKSEIFDDQFSVERPDGSNFTLKIRSTKLEDSAMYFCASSGGTGLSGIGFYEQYFGPGTRLTVT.

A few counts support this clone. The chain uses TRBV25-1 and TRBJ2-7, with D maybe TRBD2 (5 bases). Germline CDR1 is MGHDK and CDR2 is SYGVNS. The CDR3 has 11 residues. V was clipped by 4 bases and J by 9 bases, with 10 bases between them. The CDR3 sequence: CASSAGGTQYF. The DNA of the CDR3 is TGTGCCAGCAGTGCCGGAGGTACGCAGTACTTC.

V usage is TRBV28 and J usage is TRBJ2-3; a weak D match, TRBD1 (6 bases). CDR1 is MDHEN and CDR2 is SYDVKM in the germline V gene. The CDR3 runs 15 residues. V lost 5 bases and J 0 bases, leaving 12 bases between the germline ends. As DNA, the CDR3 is TGTGCCAGCAGTAGCAGGGGACGTAGCACAGATACGCAGTATTTT. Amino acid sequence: CASSSRGRSTDTQYF.

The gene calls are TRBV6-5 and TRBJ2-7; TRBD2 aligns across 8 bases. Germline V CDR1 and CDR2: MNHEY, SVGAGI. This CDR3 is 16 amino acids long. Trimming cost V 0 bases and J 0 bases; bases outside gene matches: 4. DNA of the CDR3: TGTGCCAGCAGTTACTCAGGGCGGGGGGACTCCTACGAGCAGTACTTC. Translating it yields CASSYSGRGDSYEQYF.

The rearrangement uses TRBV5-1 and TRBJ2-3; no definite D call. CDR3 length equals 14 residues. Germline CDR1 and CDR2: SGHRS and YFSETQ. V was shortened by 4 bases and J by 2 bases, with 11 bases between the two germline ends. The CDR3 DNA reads TGCGCCAGCAGCCCTACGAGATCCACAGATACGCAGTATTTT. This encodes CASSPTRSTDTQYF.

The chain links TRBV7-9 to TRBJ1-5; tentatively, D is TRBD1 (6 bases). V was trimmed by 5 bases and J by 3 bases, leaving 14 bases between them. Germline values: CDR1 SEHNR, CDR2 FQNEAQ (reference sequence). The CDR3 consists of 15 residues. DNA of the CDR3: TGTGCCAGCAGCCCGTGGACAGATTCCAATCAGCCCCAGCATTTT. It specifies CASSPWTDSNQPQHF.

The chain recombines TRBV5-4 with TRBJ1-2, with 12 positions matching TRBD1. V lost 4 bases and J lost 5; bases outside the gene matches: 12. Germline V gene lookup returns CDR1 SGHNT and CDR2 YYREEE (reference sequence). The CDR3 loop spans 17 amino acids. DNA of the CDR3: TGTGCCAGCAGCCCGGGAGGGACAGGGGGCTTGTATTATGGCTACACCTTC. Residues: CASSPGGTGGLYYGYTF. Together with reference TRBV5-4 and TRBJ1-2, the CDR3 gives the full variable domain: ETGVTQSPTHLIKTRGQQVTLRCSSQSGHNTVSWYQQALGQGPQFIFQYYREEENGRGNFPPRFSGLQFPNYSSELNVNALELDDSALYLCASSPGGTGGLYYGYTFGSGTRLTVV.